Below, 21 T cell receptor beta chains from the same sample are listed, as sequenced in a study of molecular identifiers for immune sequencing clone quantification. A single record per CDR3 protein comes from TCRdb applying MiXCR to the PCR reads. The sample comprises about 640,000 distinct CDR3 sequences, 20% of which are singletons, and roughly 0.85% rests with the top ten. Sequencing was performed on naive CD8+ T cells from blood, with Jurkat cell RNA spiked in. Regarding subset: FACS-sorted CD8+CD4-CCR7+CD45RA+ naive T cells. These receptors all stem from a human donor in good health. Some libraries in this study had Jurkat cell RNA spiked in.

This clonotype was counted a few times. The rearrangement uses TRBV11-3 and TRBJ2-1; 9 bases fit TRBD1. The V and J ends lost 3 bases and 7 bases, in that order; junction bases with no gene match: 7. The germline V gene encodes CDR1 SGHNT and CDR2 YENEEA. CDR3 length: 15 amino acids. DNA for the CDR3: TGTGCCAGCAGCTTGTTGACAGGGGGTTTTAATGAGCAGTTCTTC. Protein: CASSLLTGGFNEQFF. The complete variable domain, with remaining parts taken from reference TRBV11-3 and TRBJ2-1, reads EAGVVQSPRYKIIEKKQPVAFWCNPISGHNTLYWYLQNLGQGPELLIRYENEEAVDDSQLPKDRFSAERLKGVDSTLKIQPAELGDSAVYLCASSLLTGGFNEQFFGPGTRLTVL.

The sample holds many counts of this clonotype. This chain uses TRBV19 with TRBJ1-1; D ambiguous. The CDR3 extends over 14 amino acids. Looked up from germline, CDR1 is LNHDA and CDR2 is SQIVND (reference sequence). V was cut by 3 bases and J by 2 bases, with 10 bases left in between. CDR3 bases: TGTGCCAGTAGTATGGGCGGAGGAAACACTGAAGCTTTCTTT. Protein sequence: CASSMGGGNTEAFF.

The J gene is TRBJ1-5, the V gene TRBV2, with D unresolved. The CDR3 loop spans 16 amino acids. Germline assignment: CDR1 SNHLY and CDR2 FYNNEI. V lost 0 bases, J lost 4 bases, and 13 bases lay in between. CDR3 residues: CASSEARVQGNQPQHF. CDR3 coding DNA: TGTGCCAGCAGTGAAGCGAGGGTACAAGGAAATCAGCCCCAGCATTTT. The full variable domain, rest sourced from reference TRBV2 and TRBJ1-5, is EPEVTQTPSHQVTQMGQEVILRCVPISNHLYFYWYRQILGQKVEFLVSFYNNEISEKSEIFDDQFSVERPDGSNFTLKIRSTKLEDSAMYFCASSEARVQGNQPQHFGDGTRLSIL.

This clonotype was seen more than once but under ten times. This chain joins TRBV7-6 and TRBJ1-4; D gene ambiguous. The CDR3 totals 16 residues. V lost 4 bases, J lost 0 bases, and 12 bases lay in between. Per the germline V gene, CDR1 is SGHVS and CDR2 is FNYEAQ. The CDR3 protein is CASSSSMTTTNEKLFF. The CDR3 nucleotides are TGTGCCAGCAGCTCATCTATGACAACAACTAATGAAAAACTGTTTTTT.

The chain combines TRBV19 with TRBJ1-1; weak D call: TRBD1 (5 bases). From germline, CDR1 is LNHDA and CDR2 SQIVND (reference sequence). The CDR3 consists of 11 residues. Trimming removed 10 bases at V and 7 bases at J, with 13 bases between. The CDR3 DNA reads TGTGCCACTCAAGTGGGGGATGAAGCTTTCTTT. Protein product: CATQVGDEAFF.

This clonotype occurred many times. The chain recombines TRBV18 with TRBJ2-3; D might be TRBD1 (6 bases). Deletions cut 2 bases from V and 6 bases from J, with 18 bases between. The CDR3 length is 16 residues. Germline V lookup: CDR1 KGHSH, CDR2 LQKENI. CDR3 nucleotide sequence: TGTGCCAGCTCACCAGATTTATTGGGGGCGTACGATACGCAGTATTTT. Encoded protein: CASSPDLLGAYDTQYF.

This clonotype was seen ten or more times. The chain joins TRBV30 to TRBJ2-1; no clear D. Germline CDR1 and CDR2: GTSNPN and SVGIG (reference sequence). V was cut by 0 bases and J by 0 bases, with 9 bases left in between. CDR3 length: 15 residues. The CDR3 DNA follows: TGTGCCTGGAGTGTTACCGAAAGCTCCTACAATGAGCAGTTCTTC. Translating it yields CAWSVTESSYNEQFF.

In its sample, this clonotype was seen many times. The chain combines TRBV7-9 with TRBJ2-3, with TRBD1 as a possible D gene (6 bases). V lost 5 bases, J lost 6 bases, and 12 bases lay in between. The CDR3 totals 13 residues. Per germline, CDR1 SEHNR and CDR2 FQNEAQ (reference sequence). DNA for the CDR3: TGTGCCAGCAGCCTACAGGGTTTCGATACGCAGTATTTT. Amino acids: CASSLQGFDTQYF.

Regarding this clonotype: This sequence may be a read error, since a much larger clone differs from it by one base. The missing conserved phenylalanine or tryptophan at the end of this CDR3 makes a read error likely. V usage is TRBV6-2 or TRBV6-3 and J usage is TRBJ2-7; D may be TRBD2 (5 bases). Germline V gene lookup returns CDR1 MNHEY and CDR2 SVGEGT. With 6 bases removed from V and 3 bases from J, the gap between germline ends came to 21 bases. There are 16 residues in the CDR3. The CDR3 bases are TGTGCCAGCAGCGAACTAGGATCCTGGCGGGTCTACGAGCAGTACCTC. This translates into CASSELGSWRVYEQYL.

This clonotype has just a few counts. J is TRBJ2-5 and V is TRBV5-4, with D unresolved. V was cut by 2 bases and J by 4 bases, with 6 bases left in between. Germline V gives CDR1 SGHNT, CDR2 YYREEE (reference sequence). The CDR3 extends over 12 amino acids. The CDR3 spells CASSFNIETQYF. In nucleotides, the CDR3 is TGTGCCAGCAGCTTCAATATAGAGACCCAGTACTTC.

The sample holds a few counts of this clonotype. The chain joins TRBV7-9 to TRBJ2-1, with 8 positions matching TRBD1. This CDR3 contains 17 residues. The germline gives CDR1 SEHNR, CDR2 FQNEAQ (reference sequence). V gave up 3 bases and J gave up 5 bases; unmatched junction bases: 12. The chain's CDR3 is CASSLDTGGIFDNEQFF. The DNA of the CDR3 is TGTGCCAGCAGCTTGGATACAGGGGGAATATTTGACAATGAGCAGTTCTTC.

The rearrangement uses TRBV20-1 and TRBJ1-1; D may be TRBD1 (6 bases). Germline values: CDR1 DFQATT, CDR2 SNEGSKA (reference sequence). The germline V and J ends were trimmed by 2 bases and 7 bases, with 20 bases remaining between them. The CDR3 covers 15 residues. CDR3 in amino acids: CSARSLQGMEFEAFF. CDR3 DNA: TGCAGTGCTAGATCATTGCAGGGGATGGAGTTTGAAGCTTTCTTT.

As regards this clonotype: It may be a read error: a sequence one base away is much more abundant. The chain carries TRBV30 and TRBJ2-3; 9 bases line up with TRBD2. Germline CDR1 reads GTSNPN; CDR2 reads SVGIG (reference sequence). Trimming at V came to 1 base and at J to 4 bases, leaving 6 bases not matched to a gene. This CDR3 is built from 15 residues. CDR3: CAWSGSGGGADTQYF. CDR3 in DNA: TGTGCCTGGAGTGGGAGCGGCGGGGGGGCAGATACGCAGTATTTT.

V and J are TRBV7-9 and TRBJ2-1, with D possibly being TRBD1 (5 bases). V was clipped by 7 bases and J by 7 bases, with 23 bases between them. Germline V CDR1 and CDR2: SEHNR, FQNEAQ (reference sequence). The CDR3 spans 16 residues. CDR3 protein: CASTDRALGVENEQFF. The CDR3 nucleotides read TGTGCCAGCACCGACCGGGCCCTAGGGGTTGAAAATGAGCAGTTCTTC.

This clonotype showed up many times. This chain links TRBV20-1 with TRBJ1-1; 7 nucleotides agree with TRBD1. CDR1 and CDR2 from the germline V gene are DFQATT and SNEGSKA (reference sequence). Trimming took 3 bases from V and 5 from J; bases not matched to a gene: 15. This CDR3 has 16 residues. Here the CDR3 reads CSARQGDRAFETEAFF. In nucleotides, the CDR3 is TGCAGTGCTAGGCAGGGAGACAGGGCCTTTGAGACTGAAGCTTTCTTT.

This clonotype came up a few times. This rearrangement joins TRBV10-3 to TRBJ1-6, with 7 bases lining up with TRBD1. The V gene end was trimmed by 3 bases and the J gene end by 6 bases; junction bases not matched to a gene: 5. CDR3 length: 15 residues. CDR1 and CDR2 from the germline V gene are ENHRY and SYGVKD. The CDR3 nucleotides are TGTGCCATCAGTGACGAGGGGGCGCGTAATTCACCCCTCCACTTT. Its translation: CAISDEGARNSPLHF.

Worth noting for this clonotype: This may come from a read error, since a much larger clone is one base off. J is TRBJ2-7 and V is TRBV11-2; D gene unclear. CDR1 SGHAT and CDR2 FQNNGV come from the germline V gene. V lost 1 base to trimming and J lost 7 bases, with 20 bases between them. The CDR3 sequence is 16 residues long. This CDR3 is CASSLGWAQPEPEQYF. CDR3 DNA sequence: TGTGCCAGCAGCTTAGGTTGGGCGCAGCCCGAACCGGAGCAGTACTTC.

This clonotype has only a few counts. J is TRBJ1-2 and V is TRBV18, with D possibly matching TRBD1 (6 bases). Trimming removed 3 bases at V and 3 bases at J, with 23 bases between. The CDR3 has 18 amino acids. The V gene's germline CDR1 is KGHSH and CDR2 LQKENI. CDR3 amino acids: CASSPSEPAGVFYYGYTF. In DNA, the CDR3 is TGTGCCAGCTCACCCTCCGAACCTGCAGGGGTGTTTTACTATGGCTACACCTTC.

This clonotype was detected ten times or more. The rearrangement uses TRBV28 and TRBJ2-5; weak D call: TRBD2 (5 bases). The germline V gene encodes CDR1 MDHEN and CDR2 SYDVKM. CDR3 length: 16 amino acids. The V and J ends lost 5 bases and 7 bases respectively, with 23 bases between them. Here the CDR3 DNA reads TGTGCCAGCAGTCCCGAGGGTGGGCCGACCCCATGGACCCAGTACTTC. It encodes CASSPEGGPTPWTQYF.

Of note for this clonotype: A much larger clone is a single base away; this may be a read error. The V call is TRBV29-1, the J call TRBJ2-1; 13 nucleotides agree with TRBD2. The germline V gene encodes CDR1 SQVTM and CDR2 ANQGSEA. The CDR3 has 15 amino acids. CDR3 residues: CSVEGTSGDYNGQFF. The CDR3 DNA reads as TGCAGCGTTGAGGGGACTAGCGGGGACTACAATGGGCAGTTCTTC.

The CDR3: CASSRFGAEGFYEQYF. DNA for the CDR3: TGCGCCAGCAGCCGATTCGGGGCGGAAGGATTCTACGAGCAGTACTTC. The chain joins TRBV4-1 to TRBJ2-7; D may be TRBD1 or TRBD2 (5 bases each). The CDR3 runs 16 residues. Germline V gives CDR1 MGHRA, CDR2 YSYEKL. Trimming cost V 4 bases and J 3 bases, with 19 bases left between them.